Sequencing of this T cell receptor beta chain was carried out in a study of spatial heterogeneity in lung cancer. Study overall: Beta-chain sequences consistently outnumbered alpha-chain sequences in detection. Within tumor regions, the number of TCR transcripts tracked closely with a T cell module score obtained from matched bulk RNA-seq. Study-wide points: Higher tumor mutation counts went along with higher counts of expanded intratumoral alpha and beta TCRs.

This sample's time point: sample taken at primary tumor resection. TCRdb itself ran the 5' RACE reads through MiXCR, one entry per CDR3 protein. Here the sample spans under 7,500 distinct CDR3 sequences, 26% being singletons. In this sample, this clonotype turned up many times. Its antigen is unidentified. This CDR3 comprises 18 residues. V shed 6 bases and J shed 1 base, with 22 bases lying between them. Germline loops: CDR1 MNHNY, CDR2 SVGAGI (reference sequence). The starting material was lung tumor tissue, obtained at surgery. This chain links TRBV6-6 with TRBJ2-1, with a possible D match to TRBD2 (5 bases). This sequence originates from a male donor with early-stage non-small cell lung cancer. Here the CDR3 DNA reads TGTGCCAGCAGGCGAGGCAGGTTTATCCCGGGGTCCTACAATGAGCAGTTCTTC. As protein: CASRRGRFIPGSYNEQFF.